The 13 T cell receptor beta chains listed next were all sequenced from one sample in a study of CD8+CD57+ T cells in acquired aplastic anemia. TCR beta VDJ combinations and CDR3 sequences were profiled from genomic DNA. TCRdb called the reads again in MiXCR, with one record for every CDR3 protein. The sample carries about 220,000 distinct CDR3 sequences, 30% to 35% recorded once. Sequencing was carried out using sorted CD4+, CD8+, or CD8+CD57+ T cells (not recorded which) from PBMCs. These receptor sequences come from a human donor in good health, serving as a control.

CDR3 in DNA: TGTGCCAGCAGCCAAGGTAGTATAGGGAATGAGCAGTTCTTC. It codes for CASSQGSIGNEQFF. The chain couples TRBV25-1 to TRBJ2-1; D is ambiguous. Trimming cost V 6 bases and J 7 bases, with 16 bases left between them. The CDR3 has 14 amino acids. Germline CDR1 reads MGHDK; CDR2 reads SYGVNS.

Note on this clonotype: Just one base apart from a much larger clone, this may be a read error. This rearrangement joins TRBV7-9 to TRBJ1-3; unclear D gene. V lost 4 bases and J lost 4, with 8 bases in between. The CDR3 sequence is 13 residues long. Germline V lookup: CDR1 SEHNR, CDR2 FQNEAQ (reference sequence). This chain's CDR3 is CASSWAEGNTIYF. The CDR3 DNA sequence: TGTGCCAGCAGCTGGGCAGAAGGAAACACCATATATTTT.

This clonotype was detected ten times or more. The chain recombines TRBV11-2 with TRBJ2-3; D remains unclear. Germline CDR1 reads SGHAT; CDR2 reads FQNNGV. V lost 1 base and J lost 1, with 12 bases in between. The CDR3 has 16 amino acids. The CDR3 loop reads CASSLVVAARTDTQYF. CDR3 nucleotide sequence: TGTGCCAGCAGCTTAGTAGTGGCAGCCCGCACAGATACGCAGTATTTT.

The V call is TRBV24-1, the J call TRBJ2-1; D perhaps matches TRBD2 (6 bases). CDR1 KGHDR and CDR2 SFDVKD come from the germline V gene. The V gene lost 4 bases and the J gene lost 2 bases, with 20 bases spanning the gap. This CDR3 has 18 amino acids. The CDR3 loop reads CATSDPSAGGTPYNEQFF. CDR3 nucleotide sequence: TGTGCCACCAGTGACCCTAGCGCTGGGGGGACGCCCTACAATGAGCAGTTCTTC.

This clonotype occurred once. A much larger clone lies a single base off, so this may be a read error. The CDR3 DNA reads TGTGCCCGCAGCCAAGATCGCGACAGGGTACACGAGCAGTACTTC. Its translation: CARSQDRDRVHEQYF. The chain employs TRBV14 and TRBJ2-7, with TRBD1 identical over 7 bases. The CDR3 consists of 15 residues. Germline loops: CDR1 SGHDN, CDR2 FVKESK.

The chain is built from TRBV20-1 and TRBJ1-2; no definite D call. This CDR3 contains 13 residues. The germline V and J ends were trimmed by 3 bases and 8 bases, with 16 bases remaining between them. Germline CDR1 and CDR2: DFQATT and SNEGSKA (reference sequence). The CDR3 sequence is CSARGMVLGGYTF. DNA for the CDR3: TGCAGTGCTAGGGGGATGGTTCTCGGGGGCTACACCTTC.

This clonotype was seen a single time. The chain recombines TRBV18 with TRBJ2-3, with 7 bases identical to TRBD2. Germline loops: CDR1 KGHSH, CDR2 LQKENI. This CDR3 is 15 amino acids long. Trimming removed 2 bases from V and 3 bases from J; junction bases left unmatched: 5. DNA for the CDR3: TGTGCCAGCTCACCAGAGGCGGGGGTTACAGATACGCAGTATTTT. Amino acids: CASSPEAGVTDTQYF.

This clonotype was found many times. The V gene is TRBV2, the J gene TRBJ2-2; D is tentatively TRBD1 or TRBD2 (5 bases each). CDR1 and CDR2 (germline): SNHLY, FYNNEI. The CDR3 spans 13 residues. Trimming left V 7 bases short and J 7 bases short, with 13 bases between. The CDR3 DNA is TGTGCCAGCACTCCCCGAGGGGACGGGGAGCTGTTTTTT. Translation: CASTPRGDGELFF.

This clonotype has a count of ten or more. V gene TRBV7-9 combines with J gene TRBJ1-2; no clear D. Trimming stripped 1 base from V and 7 bases from J, with 10 bases between. From germline, CDR1 is SEHNR and CDR2 FQNEAQ (reference sequence). The CDR3 totals 13 residues. The CDR3 DNA follows: TGTGCCAGCAGCTTAGTTGTCAGCCTTGGCTACACCTTC. Protein: CASSLVVSLGYTF. The full variable domain, with the rest looked up from reference TRBV7-9 and TRBJ1-2, is DTGVSQNPRHKITKRGQNVTFRCDPISEHNRLYWYRQTLGQGPEFLTYFQNEAQLEKSRLLSDRFSAERPKGSFSTLEIQRTEQGDSAMYLCASSLVVSLGYTFGSGTRLTVV.

This chain uses TRBV18 with TRBJ1-1, with a weak D call TRBD1 (5 bases). This CDR3 is 14 amino acids long. CDR1 and CDR2 (germline): KGHSH, LQKENI. The V and J ends lost 0 bases and 7 bases respectively, with 12 bases between them. In DNA, the CDR3 is TGTGCCAGCTCACCACCGAAGCTGCAGGGTGAAGCTTTCTTT. Protein product: CASSPPKLQGEAFF. Full variable domain (missing parts from reference TRBV18 and TRBJ1-1): NAGVMQNPRHLVRRRGQEARLRCSPMKGHSHVYWYRQLPEEGLKFMVYLQKENIIDESGMPKERFSAEFPKEGPSILRIQQVVRGDSAAYFCASSPPKLQGEAFFGQGTRLTVV.

This clonotype was counted between two and nine times. The rearrangement joins TRBV14 to TRBJ2-2, with a weak D call TRBD1 (6 bases). From germline, CDR1 is SGHDN and CDR2 FVKESK. The CDR3 has 16 amino acids. Trimming pared 4 bases from V and 4 bases from J, leaving 16 bases between. The CDR3 DNA reads TGTGCCAGCAGCCCAGAGACAGGAGTACGCACCGGGGAGCTGTTTTTT. Amino acid sequence: CASSPETGVRTGELFF.

This clonotype was seen a few times. The gene calls are TRBV6-6 and TRBJ2-5; TRBD1 matches at 7 bases. Germline values: CDR1 MNHNY, CDR2 SVGAGI (reference sequence). CDR3 length: 14 amino acids. The ends lost 3 bases at V and 5 bases at J; junction bases unmatched: 6. Here the CDR3 reads CASSYPGGSETQYF. The CDR3 region has the DNA TGTGCCAGCAGTTATCCAGGGGGATCGGAGACCCAGTACTTC.

This clonotype occurred many times. V gene TRBV2 combines with J gene TRBJ1-4, with D unclear. The germline gives CDR1 SNHLY, CDR2 FYNNEI. This CDR3 spans 11 amino acids. V dropped 3 bases and J dropped 8 bases, with 4 bases sitting between them. CDR3 DNA: TGTGCCAGCAGTGATGGGGAAAAACTGTTTTTT. The encoded protein is CASSDGEKLFF.